This T cell receptor (beta chain) was identified in a study of blood T cell repertoires in COVID-19. About the research overall: Spain, Italy and the United States supplied samples that represented acute and convalescent COVID-19. The analysed material was cDNA or gDNA that came from T cells, B-cell-depleted T cells, or PBMCs.

Clones were read by immunoSEQ multiplex PCR, and TCRdb kept only the in-frame ones, dropping some. The sample records over 250,000 clones, around 85% being singletons. The clonotype was recovered from a woman aged 70-85 years with acute or convalescent COVID-19. Specimen: peripheral blood.

The CDR3 region has the DNA TGTGCCAGCAGCTCCCGCAGGGGCACTGAAGCTTTCTTT. Protein: CASSSRRGTEAFF. The chain joins TRBV12-3 or TRBV12-4 to TRBJ1-1; a possible D gene is TRBD1 (6 bases). This CDR3 has 13 amino acids. With 6 bases removed from V and 4 bases from J, the gap between germline ends came to 12 bases.